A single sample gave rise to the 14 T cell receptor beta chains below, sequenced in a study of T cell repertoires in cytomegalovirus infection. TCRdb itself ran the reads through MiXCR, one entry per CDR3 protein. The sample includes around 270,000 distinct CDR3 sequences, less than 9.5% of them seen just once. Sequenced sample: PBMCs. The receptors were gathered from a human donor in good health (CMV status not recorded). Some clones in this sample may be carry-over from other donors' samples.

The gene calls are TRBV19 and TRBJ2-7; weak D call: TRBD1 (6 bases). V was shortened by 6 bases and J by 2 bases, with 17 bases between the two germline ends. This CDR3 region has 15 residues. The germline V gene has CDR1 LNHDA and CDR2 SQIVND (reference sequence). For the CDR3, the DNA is TGTGCCAGTAGGAGCAGACCCGGGACAACCTACGAGCAGTACTTC. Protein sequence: CASRSRPGTTYEQYF.

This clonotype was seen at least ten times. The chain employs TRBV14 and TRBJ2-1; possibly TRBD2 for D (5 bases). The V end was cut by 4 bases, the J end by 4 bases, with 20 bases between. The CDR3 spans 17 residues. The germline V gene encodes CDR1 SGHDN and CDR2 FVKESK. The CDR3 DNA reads TGTGCCAGCAGCCCTGAAGGAGGACGCCCTCGGTACAATGAGCAGTTCTTC. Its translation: CASSPEGGRPRYNEQFF.

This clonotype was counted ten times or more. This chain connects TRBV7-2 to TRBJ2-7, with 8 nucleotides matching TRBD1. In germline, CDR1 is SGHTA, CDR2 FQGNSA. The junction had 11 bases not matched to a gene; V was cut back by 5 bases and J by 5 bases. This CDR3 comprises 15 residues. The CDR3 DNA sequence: TGTGCCAGCAGCCTAACCCGGGACAGGAGCCACGAGCAGTACTTC. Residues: CASSLTRDRSHEQYF.

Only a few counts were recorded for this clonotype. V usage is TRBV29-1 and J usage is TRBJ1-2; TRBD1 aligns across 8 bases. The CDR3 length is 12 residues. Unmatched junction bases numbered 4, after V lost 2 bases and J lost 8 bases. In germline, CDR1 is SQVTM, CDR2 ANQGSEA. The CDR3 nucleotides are TGCAGCGTTGAAAAGACAGGGGAGGGCTACACCTTC. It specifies CSVEKTGEGYTF.

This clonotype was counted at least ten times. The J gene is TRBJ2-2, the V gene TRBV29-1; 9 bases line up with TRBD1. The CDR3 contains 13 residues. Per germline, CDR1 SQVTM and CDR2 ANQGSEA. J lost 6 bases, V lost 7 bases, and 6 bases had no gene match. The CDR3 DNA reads TGCAGCGGCAGACAGGGGGTCCCCGGGGAGCTGTTTTTT. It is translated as CSGRQGVPGELFF.

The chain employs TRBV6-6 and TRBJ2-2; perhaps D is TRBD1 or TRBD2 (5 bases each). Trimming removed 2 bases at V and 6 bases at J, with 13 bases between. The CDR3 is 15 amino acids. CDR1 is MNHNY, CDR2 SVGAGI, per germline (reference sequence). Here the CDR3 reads CASSYNRDPPGELFF. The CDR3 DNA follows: TGTGCCAGCAGTTACAACCGGGACCCACCCGGGGAGCTGTTTTTT.

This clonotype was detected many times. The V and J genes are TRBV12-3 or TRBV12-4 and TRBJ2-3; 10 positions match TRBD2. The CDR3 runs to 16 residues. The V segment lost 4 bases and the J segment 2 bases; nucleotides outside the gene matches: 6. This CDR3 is CASSSIAGGLTDTQYF. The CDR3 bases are TGTGCCAGCAGTTCTATAGCGGGGGGACTCACAGATACGCAGTATTTT.

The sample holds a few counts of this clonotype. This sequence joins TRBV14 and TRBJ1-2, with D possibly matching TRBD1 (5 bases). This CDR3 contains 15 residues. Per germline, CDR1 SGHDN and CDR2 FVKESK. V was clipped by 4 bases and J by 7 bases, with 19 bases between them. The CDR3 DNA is TGTGCCAGCAGCCGAAGCGGGACCTACGGCGCTGGCTACACCTTC. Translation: CASSRSGTYGAGYTF.

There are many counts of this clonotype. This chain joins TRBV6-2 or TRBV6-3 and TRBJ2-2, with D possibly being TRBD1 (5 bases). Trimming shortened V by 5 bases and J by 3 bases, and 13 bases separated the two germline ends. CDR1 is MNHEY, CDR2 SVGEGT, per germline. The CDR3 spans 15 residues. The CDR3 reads CASSRASRDTGELFF. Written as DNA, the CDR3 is TGTGCCAGCAGTCGGGCCTCCAGGGACACCGGGGAGCTGTTTTTT.

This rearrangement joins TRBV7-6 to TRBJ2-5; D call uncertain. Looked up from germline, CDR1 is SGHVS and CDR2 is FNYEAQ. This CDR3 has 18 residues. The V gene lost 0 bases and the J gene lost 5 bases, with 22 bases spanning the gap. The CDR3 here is CASSLALKTYPLEETQYF. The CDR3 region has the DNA TGTGCCAGCAGCTTAGCATTGAAGACTTATCCGTTGGAGGAGACCCAGTACTTC.

The CDR3 loop reads CASSLDGIGYEQYF. DNA for the CDR3: TGCGCCAGCAGCTTGGACGGGATAGGCTACGAGCAGTACTTC. The chain joins TRBV5-1 to TRBJ2-7; D is perhaps TRBD2 (5 bases). From germline, CDR1 is SGHRS and CDR2 YFSETQ. The CDR3 spans 14 residues. Deletions cut 0 bases from V and 3 bases from J, with 10 bases between.

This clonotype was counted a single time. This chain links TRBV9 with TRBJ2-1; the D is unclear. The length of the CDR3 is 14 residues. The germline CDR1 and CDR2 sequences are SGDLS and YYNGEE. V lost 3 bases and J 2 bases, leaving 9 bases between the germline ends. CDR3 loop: CASSEVPTYNEQFF. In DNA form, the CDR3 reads TGTGCCAGCAGCGAGGTTCCTACCTACAATGAGCAGTTCTTC.

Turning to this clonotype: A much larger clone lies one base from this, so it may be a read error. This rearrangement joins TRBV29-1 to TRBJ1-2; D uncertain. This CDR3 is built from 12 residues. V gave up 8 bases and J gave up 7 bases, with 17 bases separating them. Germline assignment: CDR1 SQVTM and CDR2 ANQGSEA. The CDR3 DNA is TGCAGCAGCCCGGAAGGGAAGAGTGGCTACACCTTC. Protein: CSSPEGKSGYTF.

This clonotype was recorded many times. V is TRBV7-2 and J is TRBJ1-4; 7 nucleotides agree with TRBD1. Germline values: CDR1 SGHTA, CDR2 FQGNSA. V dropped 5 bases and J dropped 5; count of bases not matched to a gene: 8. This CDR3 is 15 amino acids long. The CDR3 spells CASSPQAGGNEKLFF. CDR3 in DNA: TGTGCCAGCAGCCCCCAGGCAGGGGGAAATGAAAAACTGTTTTTT.